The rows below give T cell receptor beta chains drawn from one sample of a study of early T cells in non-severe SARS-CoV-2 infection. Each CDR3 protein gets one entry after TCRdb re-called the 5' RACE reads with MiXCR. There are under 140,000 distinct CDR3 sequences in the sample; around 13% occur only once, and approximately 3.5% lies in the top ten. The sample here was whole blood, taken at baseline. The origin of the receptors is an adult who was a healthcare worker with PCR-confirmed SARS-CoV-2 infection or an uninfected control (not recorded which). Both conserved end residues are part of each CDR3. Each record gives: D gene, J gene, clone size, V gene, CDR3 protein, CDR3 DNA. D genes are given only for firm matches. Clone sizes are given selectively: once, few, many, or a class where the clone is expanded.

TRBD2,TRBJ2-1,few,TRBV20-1,CSETSGAYNEQFF,TGCAGTGAAACTAGCGGCGCTTACAATGAGCAGTTCTTC
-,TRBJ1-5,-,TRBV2,CASSENRDNQPQHF,TGTGCCAGCAGTGAAAACAGGGACAATCAGCCCCAGCATTTT
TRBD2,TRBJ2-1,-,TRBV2,CASSDRRLAGFYNEQFF,TGTGCCAGCAGTGATCGTAGACTAGCGGGGTTCTACAATGAGCAGTTCTTC
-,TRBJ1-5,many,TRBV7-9,CASSLAAGSGNQPQHF,TGTGCCAGCAGCTTGGCCGCAGGGTCGGGCAATCAGCCCCAGCATTTT
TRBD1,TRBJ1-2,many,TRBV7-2,CASSQDRAYGYTF,TGTGCCAGCAGCCAGGACAGGGCCTATGGCTACACCTTC
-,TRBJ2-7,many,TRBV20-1,CSARPHEGEQYF,TGCAGTGCTAGGCCTCACGAAGGCGAGCAGTACTTC
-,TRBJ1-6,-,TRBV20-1,CSANTGISPLHF,TGCAGTGCTAACACAGGGATCTCACCCCTCCACTTT
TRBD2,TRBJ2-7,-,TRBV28,CASSLTSGSSYEQYF,TGTGCCAGCAGCCTTACTAGCGGGAGCTCCTACGAGCAGTACTTC
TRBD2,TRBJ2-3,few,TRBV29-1,CSAGDYRGTDTQYF,TGCAGCGCGGGGGACTACCGGGGGACAGATACGCAGTATTTT
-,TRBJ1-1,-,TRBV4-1,CASSQEYRTVYTEAFF,TGCGCCAGCAGCCAAGAATACAGGACAGTCTACACTGAAGCTTTCTTT
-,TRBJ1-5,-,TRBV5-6,CASSYGQSQPQHF,TGTGCCAGCAGCTATGGACAGAGTCAGCCCCAGCATTTT
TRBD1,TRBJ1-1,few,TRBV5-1,CASSQTGEDTEAFF,TGCGCCAGCAGCCAGACAGGGGAGGACACTGAAGCTTTCTTT
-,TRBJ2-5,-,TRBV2,CASSDWGETQYF,TGTGCCAGCAGTGATTGGGGAGAGACCCAGTACTTC
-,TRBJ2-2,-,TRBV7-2,CASSFYAGAATGELFF,TGTGCCAGCAGCTTCTACGCGGGGGCTGCCACCGGGGAGCTGTTTTTT
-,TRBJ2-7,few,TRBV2,CASSVRAIYEQYF,TGTGCCAGCAGTGTCAGGGCCATCTACGAGCAGTACTTC
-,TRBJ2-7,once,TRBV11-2,CASSLDYRSHYEQYF,TGTGCCAGCAGCTTAGATTACAGGAGCCACTACGAGCAGTACTTC
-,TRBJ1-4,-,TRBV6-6,CASSSPGATNEKLFF,TGTGCCAGCAGTTCCCCGGGTGCAACTAATGAAAAACTGTTTTTT
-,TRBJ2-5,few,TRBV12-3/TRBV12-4,CASSRTFETQYF,TGTGCCAGCAGCCGGACTTTCGAGACCCAGTACTTC
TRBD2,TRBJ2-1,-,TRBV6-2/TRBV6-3,CASSYVSGSINEQFF,TGTGCCAGCAGTTACGTAAGCGGGAGTATAAATGAGCAGTTCTTC
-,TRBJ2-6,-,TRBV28,CASSPFRGSGANVLTF,TGTGCCAGCAGCCCTTTTAGGGGCTCTGGGGCCAACGTCCTGACTTTC
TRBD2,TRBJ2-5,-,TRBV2,CASSVGLAGLQETQYF,TGTGCCAGCAGTGTCGGACTAGCGGGACTACAAGAGACCCAGTACTTC
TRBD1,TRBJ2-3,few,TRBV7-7,CASSLGQGSSSTDTQYF,TGTGCCAGCAGCTTGGGACAGGGCAGTTCTAGCACAGATACGCAGTATTTT
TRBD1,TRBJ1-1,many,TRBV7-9,CASSEGQGFEVFF,TGTGCCAGCAGCGAAGGACAGGGATTTGAAGTTTTCTTT
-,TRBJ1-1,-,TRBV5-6,CASSFLTANTEAFF,TGTGCCAGCAGCTTCCTCACAGCGAACACTGAAGCTTTCTTT
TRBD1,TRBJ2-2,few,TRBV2,CASSGGTGPGELFF,TGTGCCAGCAGTGGGGGGACAGGGCCCGGGGAGCTGTTTTTT
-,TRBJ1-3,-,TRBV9,CTSSVAPGRSWGSGNTIYF,TGTACCAGCAGCGTAGCCCCCGGCAGGTCCTGGGGCTCTGGAAACACCATATATTTT
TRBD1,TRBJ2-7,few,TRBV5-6,CASSAGQGRYEQYF,TGTGCCAGCAGCGCGGGACAGGGACGGTACGAGCAGTACTTC
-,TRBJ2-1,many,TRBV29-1,CSVVFAGEQFF,TGCAGCGTTGTATTCGCAGGGGAGCAGTTCTTC
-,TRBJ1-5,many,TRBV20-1,CSAANIGDPYYQPQHF,TGCAGTGCTGCAAACATTGGGGACCCTTATTATCAGCCCCAGCATTTT
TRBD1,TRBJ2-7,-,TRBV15,CATSRGTGGRYEQYF,TGTGCCACCAGCAGGGGGACAGGGGGCCGATACGAGCAGTACTTC
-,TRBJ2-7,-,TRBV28,CASNGRHGSYEQYF,TGTGCCAGCAATGGACGGCACGGCTCCTACGAGCAGTACTTC
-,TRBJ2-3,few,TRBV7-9,CASSLGQREDTQYF,TGTGCCAGCAGCCTGGGCCAGAGGGAGGATACGCAGTATTTT
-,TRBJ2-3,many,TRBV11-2,CASSLRTDTQYF,TGTGCCAGCAGCTTGCGGACAGATACGCAGTATTTT